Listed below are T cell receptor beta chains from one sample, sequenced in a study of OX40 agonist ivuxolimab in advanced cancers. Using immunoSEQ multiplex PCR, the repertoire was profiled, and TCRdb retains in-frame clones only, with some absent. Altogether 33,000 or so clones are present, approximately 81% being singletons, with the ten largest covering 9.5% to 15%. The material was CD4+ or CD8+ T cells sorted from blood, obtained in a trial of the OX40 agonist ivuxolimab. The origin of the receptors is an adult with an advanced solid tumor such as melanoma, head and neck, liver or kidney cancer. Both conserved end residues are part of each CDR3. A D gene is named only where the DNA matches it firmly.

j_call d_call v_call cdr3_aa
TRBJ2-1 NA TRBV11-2 CASSLSLEEQFF
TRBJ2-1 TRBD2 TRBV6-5 CASSLSGGAADEQFF
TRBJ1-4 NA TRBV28 CASASGKTNEKLFF
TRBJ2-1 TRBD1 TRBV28 CASSKGQGNEQFF
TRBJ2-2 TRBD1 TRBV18 CASSQDRRTGELFF
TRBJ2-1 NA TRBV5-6 CASSLGGTDEQFF
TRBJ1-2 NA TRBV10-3 CAIHSGTSYGYTF
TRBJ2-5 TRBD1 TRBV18 CASSRDSGVSETQYF
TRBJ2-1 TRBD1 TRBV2 CASSRDRGYNEQFF
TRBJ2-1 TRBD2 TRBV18 CASSPLSGGDYNEQFF
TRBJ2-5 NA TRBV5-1 CASSWGQGFQETQYF
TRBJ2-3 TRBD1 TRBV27 CASSSGGAGSETQYF
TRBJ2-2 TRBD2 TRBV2 CASTPDGGGTGELFF
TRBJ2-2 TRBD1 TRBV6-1 CASSAHSGTGVGELFF
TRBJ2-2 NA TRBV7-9 CASSLGANTGELFF
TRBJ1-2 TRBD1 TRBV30 CAWSVQGDGYTF
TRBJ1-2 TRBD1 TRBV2 CASILPGGRYGYTF
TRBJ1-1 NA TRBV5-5 CASSSGAGTEAFF
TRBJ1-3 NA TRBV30 CAWRAGFSGNTIYF
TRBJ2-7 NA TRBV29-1 CSVVLNDRDSYEQYF
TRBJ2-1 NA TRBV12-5 CASGLAPKDSNNEQFF
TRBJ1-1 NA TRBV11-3 CASSPAQGTEAFF
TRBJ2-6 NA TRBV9 CASSVGHQSGANVLTF
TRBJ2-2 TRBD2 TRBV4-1 CASSQNPTSGRVNTGELFF
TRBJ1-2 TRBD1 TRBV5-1 CASSLGDRGNYGYTF
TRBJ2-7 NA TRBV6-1 CASSRSVGEQYF
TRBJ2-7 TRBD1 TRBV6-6 CASSRTGSEQYF
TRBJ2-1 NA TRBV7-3 CASSFGGGGNEQFF
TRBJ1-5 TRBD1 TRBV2 CASSPSGGSNQPQHF
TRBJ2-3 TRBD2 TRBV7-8 CASSSGGGMDTQYF
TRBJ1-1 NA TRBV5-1 CASSLARQDEAFF
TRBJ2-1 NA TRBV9 CASSVGSRGKINEQFF
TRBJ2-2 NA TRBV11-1 CASSFFEGGELFF
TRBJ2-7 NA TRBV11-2 CASSGSTQGRGFYEQYF
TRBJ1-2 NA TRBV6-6 CASSQGNYGYTF
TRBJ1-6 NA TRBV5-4 CASSRSGTGGISPLHF
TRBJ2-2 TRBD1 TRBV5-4 CASSFGQGDTGELFF
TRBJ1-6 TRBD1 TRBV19 CASSEGRGHSNSPLHF
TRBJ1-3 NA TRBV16 CASSQDPPTYGNTIYF
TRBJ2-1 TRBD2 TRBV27 CASSLLGYSGGANEQFF
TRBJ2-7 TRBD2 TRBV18 CASSPRGGNSYEQYF
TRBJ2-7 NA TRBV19 CASSPFTKGEQYF
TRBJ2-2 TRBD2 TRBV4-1 CASSHGLAGAGELFF
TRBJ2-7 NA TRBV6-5 CASSSHGPYEQYF
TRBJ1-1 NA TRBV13 CASSTGGVNTEAFF